The 15 T cell receptor beta chains presented below share a single source sample, sequenced in a study of blood T cell repertoires in COVID-19. Generated by immunoSEQ multiplex PCR, the TCRdb table keeps only in-frame clones and is missing some. The sample has about 150,000 clones; around four fifths are singletons. The sample comprised PBMCs or T cells enriched from blood (not recorded which). The receptors derive from a man aged 50-60 years who had recovered from COVID-19.

The chain has TRBV6-5 and TRBJ1-2; TRBD1 matches at 7 bases. The CDR3 is made up of 11 amino acids. V trimming: 11 bases; J trimming: 5 bases; junction bases outside the gene matches: 5. The germline gives CDR1 MNHEY, CDR2 SVGAGI. Here the CDR3 reads CASRQGYGYTF. CDR3 DNA sequence: TGTGCCTCACGACAGGGTTATGGCTACACCTTC.

V is TRBV19 and J is TRBJ2-3, with 9 bases matching TRBD1. CDR1 LNHDA and CDR2 SQIVND come from the germline V gene (reference sequence). V trimming: 1 base; J trimming: 3 bases; junction bases outside the gene matches: 8. The CDR3 spans 17 residues. The DNA for the CDR3 is TGTGCCAGTAGTATAGGGGTGACAGGGGGTTGGACAGATACGCAGTATTTT. Its translation: CASSIGVTGGWTDTQYF.

The V and J genes are TRBV18 and TRBJ1-1, with 8 nucleotides matching TRBD1. The CDR3 spans 14 residues. Trimming at V came to 5 bases and at J to 11 bases, leaving 13 bases not matched to a gene. Germline-derived CDR1 and CDR2 are KGHSH and LQKENI. CDR3 nucleotide sequence: TGTGCCAGCTCAGCCACCGGACAGGGAATAGGCGCTTTCTTT. This encodes CASSATGQGIGAFF.

The V call is TRBV7-9, the J call TRBJ1-6, with D unresolved. With 1 base removed from V and 3 bases from J, the gap between germline ends came to 7 bases. This CDR3 is built from 15 residues. Germline values: CDR1 SEHNR, CDR2 FQNEAQ (reference sequence). CDR3: CASSLESGYNSPLHF. The CDR3 coding sequence is TGTGCCAGCAGCTTAGAGTCCGGCTATAATTCACCCCTCCACTTT.

This clone was seen only once. This chain links TRBV3-1 (or the pseudogene TRBV3-2) with TRBJ1-5, with a possible D match to TRBD1 (6 bases). V lost 4 bases and J 0 bases, leaving 16 bases between the germline ends. Germline V CDR1 and CDR2: LGHDT, YNNKEL (reference sequence). The CDR3 sequence is 17 residues long. CDR3 amino acids: CASSPGDRRYSNQPQHF. DNA of the CDR3: TGTGCCAGCAGCCCAGGGGACCGACGGTATAGCAATCAGCCCCAGCATTTT.

The rearrangement joins TRBV19 to TRBJ2-2; weak D call: TRBD1 (5 bases). V was clipped by 3 bases and J by 7 bases, with 21 bases between them. The CDR3 is made up of 17 amino acids. Germline-derived CDR1 and CDR2 are LNHDA and SQIVND (reference sequence). The CDR3, as DNA: TGTGCCAGTAGTATCCGCCGAGGTGTCAGGGCCGACGGGGAGCTGTTTTTT. This gives the protein CASSIRRGVRADGELFF. The full variable domain, completed using reference TRBV19 and TRBJ2-2, is DGGITQSPKYLFRKEGQNVTLSCEQNLNHDAMYWYRQDPGQGLRLIYYSQIVNDFQKGDIAEGYSVSREKKESFPLTVTSAQKNPTAFYLCASSIRRGVRADGELFFGEGSRLTVL.

The chain links TRBV5-4 to TRBJ2-3; 9 bases match TRBD2. Germline trimming cut 4 bases from V and 6 bases from J; bases unmatched to any gene: 12. The V gene's germline CDR1 is SGHNT and CDR2 YYREEE (reference sequence). The CDR3 is made up of 16 amino acids. In DNA form, the CDR3 reads TGTGCCAGCAGCCCGAATGCGGGGGGGACCTTTGATACGCAGTATTTT. Protein sequence: CASSPNAGGTFDTQYF.

The chain joins TRBV3-1 (or the pseudogene TRBV3-2) to TRBJ2-7, with 8 bases fitting TRBD2. The CDR3 has 16 amino acids. V was clipped by 5 bases and J by 2 bases; unmatched bases: 11. Per the germline V gene, CDR1 is LGHDT and CDR2 is YNNKEL (reference sequence). In nucleotides, the CDR3 is TGTGCCAGCAGCTCAAGACTTACTAGCGGTGCCTACGAGCAGTACTTC. Amino acid sequence: CASSSRLTSGAYEQYF.

The J gene is TRBJ2-7, the V gene TRBV6-5; TRBD1 agrees at 10 bases. The CDR3 is made up of 15 amino acids. Germline CDR1 and CDR2: MNHEY and SVGAGI. The ends lost 2 bases at V and 7 bases at J; junction bases unmatched: 8. As DNA, the CDR3 is TGTGCCAGCAGTTACGGGGGGACAGGGGAAGAAGAGCAGTACTTC. This encodes CASSYGGTGEEEQYF.

This chain links TRBV10-3 with TRBJ2-5, with 9 bases identical to TRBD2. The CDR3 length is 15 residues. CDR1 and CDR2 (germline): ENHRY, SYGVKD. V dropped 3 bases and J dropped 5; count of bases not matched to a gene: 7. The CDR3, as DNA: TGTGCCATCAGTGACAGCGGGGGGCCGTCGGAGACCCAGTACTTC. Translation gives CAISDSGGPSETQYF.

The chain combines TRBV2 with TRBJ2-5; 8 bases line up with TRBD2. Germline values: CDR1 SNHLY, CDR2 FYNNEI. The length of the CDR3 is 17 residues. The V and J ends lost 1 base and 5 bases, in that order; junction bases with no gene match: 12. As DNA, the CDR3 is TGTGCCAGCAGTGAAGGGGTTTCTGTGACTAGCGCGGAGACCCAGTACTTC. Translating gives CASSEGVSVTSAETQYF.

This clone showed up just a few times. The rearrangement joins TRBV7-2 to TRBJ1-1; D is unresolved. With 4 bases removed from V and 0 bases from J, the gap between germline ends came to 9 bases. Germline-derived CDR1 and CDR2 are SGHTA and FQGNSA. This CDR3 has 14 amino acids. The CDR3 sequence: CASSSSPLNTEAFF. CDR3 nucleotides: TGTGCCAGCAGCTCCTCCCCGTTGAACACTGAAGCTTTCTTT.

The chain carries TRBV2 and TRBJ1-2, with 10 bases identical to TRBD1. V shed 2 bases, J shed 6 bases, and the junction held 3 bases outside the gene matches. Per the germline V gene, CDR1 is SNHLY and CDR2 is FYNNEI. The CDR3 totals 14 residues. CDR3 nucleotide sequence: TGTGCCAGCAGTGAACGACAGGGGGCACATGGCTACACCTTC. Amino acid sequence: CASSERQGAHGYTF.

About this clone itself: The junction departs from the called germline gene at one end, perhaps through a read error. V gene TRBV7-2 combines with J gene TRBJ2-1; TRBD2 matches at 8 bases. There are 15 residues in the CDR3. From germline, CDR1 is SGHTA and CDR2 FQGNSA. CDR3 amino acids: CASTLSGSSYNEQFF. CDR3 nucleotide sequence: TGTGCCAGCACCTTAAGCGGGAGCTCCTACAATGAGCAGTTCTTC.

Only one count was recorded for this clone. V and J are TRBV27 and TRBJ1-2; D possibly corresponds to TRBD1 (6 bases). Per germline, CDR1 MNHEY and CDR2 SMNVEV (reference sequence). With 6 bases removed from V and 2 bases from J, the gap between germline ends came to 10 bases. There are 13 residues in the CDR3. The DNA of the CDR3 is TGTGCCAGCAGGGACAGCATGAACTATGGCTACACCTTC. It yields the protein CASRDSMNYGYTF.